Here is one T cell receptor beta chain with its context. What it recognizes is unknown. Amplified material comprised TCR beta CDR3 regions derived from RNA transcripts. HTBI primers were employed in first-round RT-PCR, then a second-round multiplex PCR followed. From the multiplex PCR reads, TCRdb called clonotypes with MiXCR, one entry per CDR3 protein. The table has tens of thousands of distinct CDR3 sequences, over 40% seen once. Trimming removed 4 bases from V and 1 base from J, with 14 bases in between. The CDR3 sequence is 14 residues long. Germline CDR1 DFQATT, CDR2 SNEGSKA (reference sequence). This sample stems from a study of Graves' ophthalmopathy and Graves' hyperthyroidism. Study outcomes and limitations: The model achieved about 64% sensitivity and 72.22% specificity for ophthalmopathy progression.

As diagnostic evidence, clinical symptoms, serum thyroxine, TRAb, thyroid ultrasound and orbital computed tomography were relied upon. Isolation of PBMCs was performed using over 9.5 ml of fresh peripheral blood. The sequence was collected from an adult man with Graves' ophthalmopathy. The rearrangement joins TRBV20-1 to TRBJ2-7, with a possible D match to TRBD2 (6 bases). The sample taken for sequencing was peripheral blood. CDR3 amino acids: CSATGTLISYEQYF. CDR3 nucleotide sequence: TGCAGTGCTACGGGGACTCTCATTTCCTACGAGCAGTACTTC.